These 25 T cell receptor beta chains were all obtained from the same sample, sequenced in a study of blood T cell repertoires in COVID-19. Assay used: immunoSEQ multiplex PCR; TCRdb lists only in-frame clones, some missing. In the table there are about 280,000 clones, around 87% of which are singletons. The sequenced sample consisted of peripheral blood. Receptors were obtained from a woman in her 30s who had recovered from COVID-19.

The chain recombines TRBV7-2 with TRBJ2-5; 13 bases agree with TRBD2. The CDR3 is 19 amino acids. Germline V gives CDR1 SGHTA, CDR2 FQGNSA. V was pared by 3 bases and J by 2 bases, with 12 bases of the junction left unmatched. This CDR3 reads CASSLDLTSGRGYQETQYF. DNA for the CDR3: TGTGCCAGCAGCTTGGACCTTACTAGCGGGAGGGGGTATCAAGAGACCCAGTACTTC.

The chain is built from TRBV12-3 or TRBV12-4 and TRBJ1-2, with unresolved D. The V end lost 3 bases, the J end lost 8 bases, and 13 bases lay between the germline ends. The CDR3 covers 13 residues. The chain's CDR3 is CASSFSAYRGYTF. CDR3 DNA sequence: TGTGCCAGCAGTTTTTCCGCCTATCGGGGCTACACCTTC.

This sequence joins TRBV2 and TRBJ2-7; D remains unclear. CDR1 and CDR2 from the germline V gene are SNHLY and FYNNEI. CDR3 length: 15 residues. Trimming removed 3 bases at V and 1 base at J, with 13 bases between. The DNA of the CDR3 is TGTGCCAGCAGTGAGAGACTCCCTGGGTCCTACGAGCAGTACTTC. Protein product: CASSERLPGSYEQYF.

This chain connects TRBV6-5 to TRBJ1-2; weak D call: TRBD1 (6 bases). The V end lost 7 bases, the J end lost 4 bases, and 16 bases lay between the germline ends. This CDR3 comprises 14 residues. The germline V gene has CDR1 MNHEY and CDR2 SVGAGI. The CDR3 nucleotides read TGTGCCAGCACCTCGGGGGGCGCGGGCTATGGCTACACCTTC. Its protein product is CASTSGGAGYGYTF.

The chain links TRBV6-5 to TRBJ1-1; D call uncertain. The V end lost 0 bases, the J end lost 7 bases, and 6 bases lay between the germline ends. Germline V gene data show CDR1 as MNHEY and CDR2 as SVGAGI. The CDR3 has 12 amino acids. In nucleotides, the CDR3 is TGTGCCAGCAGTTACTCCGGGATTGAAGCTTTCTTT. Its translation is CASSYSGIEAFF.

The CDR3 here is CASTLTGELFF. DNA of the CDR3: TGTGCCAGCACCCTAACCGGGGAGCTGTTTTTT. The chain employs TRBV28 and TRBJ2-2; unclear D gene. The V gene's germline CDR1 is MDHEN and CDR2 SYDVKM. V was shortened by 7 bases and J by 5 bases, with 5 bases between the two germline ends. The CDR3 sequence is 11 residues long.

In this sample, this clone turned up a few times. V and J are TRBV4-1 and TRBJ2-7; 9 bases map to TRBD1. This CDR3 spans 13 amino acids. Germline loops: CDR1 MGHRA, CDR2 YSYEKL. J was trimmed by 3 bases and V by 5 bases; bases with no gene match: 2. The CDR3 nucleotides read TGCGCCAGCAGCGGGACAGGGAGCTACGAGCAGTACTTC. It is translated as CASSGTGSYEQYF.

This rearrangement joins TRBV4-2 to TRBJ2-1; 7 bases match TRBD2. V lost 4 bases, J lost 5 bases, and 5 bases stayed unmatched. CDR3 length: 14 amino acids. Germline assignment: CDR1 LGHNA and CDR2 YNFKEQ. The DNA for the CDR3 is TGTGCCAGCAGCCTGACTAGCCTTAACAATGAGCAGTTCTTC. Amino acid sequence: CASSLTSLNNEQFF.

CDR3 nucleotide sequence: TGTGCCAGCAGTTTAGGCCAGGGGGTCACTGAAGCTTTCTTT. Protein sequence: CASSLGQGVTEAFF. The V call is TRBV28, the J call TRBJ1-1; TRBD1 matches 7 bases. The trim removed 2 bases at V and 4 bases at J, leaving 4 bases unmatched. The CDR3 runs to 14 residues. The germline gives CDR1 MDHEN, CDR2 SYDVKM.

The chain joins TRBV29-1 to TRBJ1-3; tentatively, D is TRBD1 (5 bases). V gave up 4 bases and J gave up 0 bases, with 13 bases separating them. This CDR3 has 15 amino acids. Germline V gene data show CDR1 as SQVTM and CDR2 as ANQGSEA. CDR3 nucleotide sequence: TGCAGCGTTGCCCTCCAGGGTGCCTCTGGAAACACCATATATTTT. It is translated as CSVALQGASGNTIYF. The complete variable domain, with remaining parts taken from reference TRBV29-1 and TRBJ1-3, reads SAVISQKPSRDICQRGTSLTIQCQVDSQVTMMFWYRQQPGQSLTLIATANQGSEATYESGFVIDKFPISRPNLTFSTLTVSNMSPEDSSIYLCSVALQGASGNTIYFGEGSWLTVV.

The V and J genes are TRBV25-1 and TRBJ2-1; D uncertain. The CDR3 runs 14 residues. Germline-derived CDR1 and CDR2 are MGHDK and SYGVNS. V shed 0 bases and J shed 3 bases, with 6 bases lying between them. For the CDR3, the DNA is TGTGCCAGCAGTGAATACGGCGGCTACAATGAGCAGTTCTTC. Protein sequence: CASSEYGGYNEQFF.

The CDR3 reads CASDLGQGTSIYF. As DNA, the CDR3 is TGTGCCAGCGACCTGGGACAGGGAACGTCAATATATTTT. The chain couples TRBV11-2 to TRBJ1-3, with 9 positions matching TRBD1. The CDR3 is 13 amino acids. CDR1 and CDR2 from the germline V gene are SGHAT and FQNNGV. J lost 13 bases, V lost 8 bases, and 12 bases had no gene match.

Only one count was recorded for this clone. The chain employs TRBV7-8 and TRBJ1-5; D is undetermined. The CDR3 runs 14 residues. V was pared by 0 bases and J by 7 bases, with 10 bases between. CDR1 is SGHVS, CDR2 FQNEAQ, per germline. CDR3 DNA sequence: TGTGCCAGCAGCTTAGCAGACCACAGACAGCCCCAGCATTTT. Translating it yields CASSLADHRQPQHF.

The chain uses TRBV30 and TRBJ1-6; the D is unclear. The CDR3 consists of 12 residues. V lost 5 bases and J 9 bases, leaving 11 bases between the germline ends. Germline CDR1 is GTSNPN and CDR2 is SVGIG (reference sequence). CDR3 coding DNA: TGTGCCTGGGGGCAGGAGGGTTCACCCCTCCACTTT. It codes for CAWGQEGSPLHF.

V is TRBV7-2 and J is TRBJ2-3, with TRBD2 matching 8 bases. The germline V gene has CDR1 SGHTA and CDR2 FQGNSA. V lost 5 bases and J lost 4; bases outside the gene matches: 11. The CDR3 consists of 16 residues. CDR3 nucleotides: TGTGCCAGCAGCCCTGACGGGGGGCGGGAGGCAGATACGCAGTATTTT. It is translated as CASSPDGGREADTQYF. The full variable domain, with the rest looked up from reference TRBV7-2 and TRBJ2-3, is GAGVSQSPSNKVTEKGKDVELRCDPISGHTALYWYRQSLGQGLEFLIYFQGNSAPDKSGLPSDRFSAERTGGSVSTLTIQRTQQEDSAVYLCASSPDGGREADTQYFGPGTRLTVL.

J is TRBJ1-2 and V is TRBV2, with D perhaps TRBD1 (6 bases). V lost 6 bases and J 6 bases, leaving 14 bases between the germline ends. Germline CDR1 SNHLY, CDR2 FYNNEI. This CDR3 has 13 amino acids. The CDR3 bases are TGTGCCAGCAGCGGGAGGGGGACTGATGGCTACACCTTC. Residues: CASSGRGTDGYTF.

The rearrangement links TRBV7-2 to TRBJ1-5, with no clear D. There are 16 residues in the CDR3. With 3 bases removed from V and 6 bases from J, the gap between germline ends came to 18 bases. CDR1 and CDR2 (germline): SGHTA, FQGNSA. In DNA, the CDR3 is TGTGCCAGCAGCTTCCCAGAGGGCAGTGGAGGTCAGCCCCAGCATTTT. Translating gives CASSFPEGSGGQPQHF.

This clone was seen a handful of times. The CDR3 sequence: CASSLEGRGSYEQYF. CDR3 sequence (DNA): TGTGCCAGCAGCTTAGAGGGGAGGGGCTCCTACGAGCAGTACTTC. This chain uses TRBV7-6 with TRBJ2-7, with 7 bases lining up with TRBD2. Germline V gene sequence: CDR1 SGHVS, CDR2 FNYEAQ. With V trimmed by 1 base and J by 0 bases, 3 bases remained unmatched. This CDR3 comprises 15 residues.

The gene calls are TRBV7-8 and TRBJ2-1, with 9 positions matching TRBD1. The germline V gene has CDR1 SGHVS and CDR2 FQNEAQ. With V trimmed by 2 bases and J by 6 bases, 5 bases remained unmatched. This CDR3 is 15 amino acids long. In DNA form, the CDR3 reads TGTGCCAGCAGCTTAAGGGACAGGGCGGGCAATGAGCAGTTCTTC. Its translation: CASSLRDRAGNEQFF.

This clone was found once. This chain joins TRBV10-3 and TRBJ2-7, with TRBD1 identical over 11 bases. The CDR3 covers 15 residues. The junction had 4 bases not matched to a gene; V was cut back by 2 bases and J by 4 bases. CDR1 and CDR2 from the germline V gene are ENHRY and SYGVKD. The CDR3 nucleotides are TGTGCCATCAGTGAGGGGGACAGGGGGAAGTACGAGCAGTACTTC. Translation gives CAISEGDRGKYEQYF.

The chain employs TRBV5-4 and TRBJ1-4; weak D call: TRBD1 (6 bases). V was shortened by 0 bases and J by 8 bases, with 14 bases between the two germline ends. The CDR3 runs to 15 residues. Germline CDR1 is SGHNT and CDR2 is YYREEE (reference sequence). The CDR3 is CASSLAAGAVEKLFF. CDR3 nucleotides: TGTGCCAGCAGCTTGGCGGCGGGGGCAGTGGAAAAACTGTTTTTT.

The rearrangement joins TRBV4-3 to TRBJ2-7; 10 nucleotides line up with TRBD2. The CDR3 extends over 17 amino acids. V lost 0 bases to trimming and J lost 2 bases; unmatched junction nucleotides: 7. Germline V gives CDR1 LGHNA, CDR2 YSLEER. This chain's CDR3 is CASSQDVRTSGTYEQYF. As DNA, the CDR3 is TGCGCCAGCAGCCAAGATGTCAGGACTAGCGGCACCTACGAGCAGTACTTC.

CDR3 loop: CATSMGRNQETQYF. The CDR3 DNA reads as TGTGCCACCAGCATGGGGAGAAACCAAGAGACCCAGTACTTC. The rearrangement uses TRBV15 and TRBJ2-5; a weak D match, TRBD2 (5 bases). With 4 bases removed from V and 0 bases from J, the gap between germline ends came to 9 bases. CDR1 is LNHNV, CDR2 YYDKDF, per germline (reference sequence). CDR3 size: 14 residues.

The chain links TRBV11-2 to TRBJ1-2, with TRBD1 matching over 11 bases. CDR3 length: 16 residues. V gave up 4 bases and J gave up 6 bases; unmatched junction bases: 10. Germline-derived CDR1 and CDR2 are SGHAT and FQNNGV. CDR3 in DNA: TGTGCCAGCAGCTCCCGAAGGACAGGGGGCGATCATGGCTACACCTTC. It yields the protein CASSSRRTGGDHGYTF.

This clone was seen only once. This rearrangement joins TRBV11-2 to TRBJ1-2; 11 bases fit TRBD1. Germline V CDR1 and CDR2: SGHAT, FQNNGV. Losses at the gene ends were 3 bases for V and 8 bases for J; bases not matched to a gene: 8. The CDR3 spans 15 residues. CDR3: CASSFPGQGAMGYTF. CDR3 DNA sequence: TGTGCCAGCAGCTTCCCAGGACAGGGGGCGATGGGCTACACCTTC.